A selection of T cell receptor beta chains follows, all from one sample in a study of T cells after yellow fever vaccination. Each CDR3 protein is one row after TCRdb ran MiXCR on the 5' RACE reads. The table lists just under 600,000 distinct CDR3 sequences, roughly 14% of them singletons. Sample: PBMCs, taken on the day of the yellow fever booster vaccination. The receptors stem from a man in his thirties or forties who received the YFV17D yellow fever vaccine. The CDR3 runs from the conserved cysteine through the conserved F or W. A D gene is named only where the DNA matches it firmly. Where a row states a size, it is once, few, many or the class of an expanded clone; other rows omit it.

v_gene,abundance,j_gene,d_gene,CDR3aa,CDR3nt
TRBV27,few,TRBJ2-7,NA,CASSFFAENSYEQYF,TGTGCCAGCAGTTTTTTCGCGGAAAACTCCTACGAGCAGTACTTC
TRBV4-2,few,TRBJ1-1,NA,CASSQTLQGAEAFF,TGTGCCAGCAGCCAAACCCTACAGGGAGCTGAAGCTTTCTTT
TRBV6-1,NA,TRBJ1-5,NA,CASSEAGGDQPQHF,TGTGCCAGCAGTGAAGCTGGTGGGGATCAGCCCCAGCATTTT
TRBV18,NA,TRBJ2-5,NA,CASSRGTQETQYF,TGTGCCAGCTCACGGGGAACCCAAGAGACCCAGTACTTC
TRBV13,few,TRBJ2-5,TRBD2,CASSFHASGLAGGETQYF,TGTGCCAGCAGCTTCCACGCCTCGGGACTAGCGGGAGGAGAGACCCAGTACTTC
TRBV4-1,many,TRBJ2-3,NA,CASSQSGTDTQYF,TGCGCCAGCAGCCAATCTGGGACAGATACGCAGTATTTT
TRBV7-6,NA,TRBJ2-7,NA,CASSLEISSYEQYF,TGTGCCAGCAGCTTAGAGATTAGCTCCTACGAGCAGTACTTC
TRBV20-1,many,TRBJ1-2,TRBD1,CSASDRDSIYGYTF,TGCAGTGCTAGTGACCGGGACAGCATCTATGGCTACACCTTC
TRBV5-1,many,TRBJ2-1,TRBD1,CASSGGQGNYNEQFF,TGCGCCAGCAGCGGCGGACAGGGGAACTACAATGAGCAGTTCTTC
TRBV20-1,NA,TRBJ2-5,TRBD2,CSARSGRGQETQYF,TGCAGTGCTAGGAGCGGGAGGGGTCAAGAGACCCAGTACTTC
TRBV11-2,few,TRBJ1-4,NA,CASSFGATNEKLFF,TGTGCCAGCAGCTTCGGAGCAACTAATGAAAAACTGTTTTTT
TRBV19,NA,TRBJ2-1,TRBD2,CASSIDGRGQEQFF,TGTGCCAGTAGTATAGACGGGAGGGGCCAGGAGCAGTTCTTC
TRBV7-2,many,TRBJ2-7,NA,CASSLGGLSSYEQYF,TGTGCCAGCAGCTTAGGGGGGTTAAGCTCCTACGAGCAGTACTTC
TRBV19,NA,TRBJ1-5,NA,CASSIKGPGRRPNQPQHF,TGTGCCAGTAGTATAAAGGGGCCTGGCCGGAGGCCTAATCAGCCCCAGCATTTT
TRBV6-1,few,TRBJ2-1,TRBD2,CASTQLVRLAAYNEQFF,TGTGCCAGCACCCAATTAGTCCGACTAGCAGCTTACAATGAGCAGTTCTTC
TRBV20-1,few,TRBJ2-3,NA,CSAPGTHTTDTQYF,TGCAGTGCCCCTGGGACACACACCACAGATACGCAGTATTTT
TRBV6-2/TRBV6-3,NA,TRBJ2-1,NA,CASSLGGVVEQFF,TGTGCCAGCAGTTTGGGGGGAGTGGTTGAGCAGTTCTTC
TRBV13,NA,TRBJ2-7,NA,CASSLMGLRYEQYF,TGTGCCAGCAGCTTGATGGGCCTCCGCTACGAGCAGTACTTC
TRBV6-2/TRBV6-3,few,TRBJ1-5,TRBD1,CASSDGQVGVWPQHF,TGTGCCAGCAGCGACGGACAGGTTGGAGTTTGGCCCCAGCATTTT